This T cell receptor beta chain was documented in a study of CD4 T cells in relation to SARS-CoV-2 and coronaviruses. Overall study context: PBMCs were cultured with antigen for roughly 11 days before TCR beta sequencing.

Assay: immunoSEQ multiplex PCR; the TCRdb copy retains only in-frame clones and omits some. Of some 17,000 clones in the sample, over 65% were seen once. Before the COVID-19 pandemic, during about 2011-2019, CD4+ T cells were taken from unexposed donors. CD4+ T cells were isolated from the cells after more than 8 days of culture. Each well had two million PBMCs in approximately 5% human AB serum with IL-2. Germline CDR1 reads SQVTM; CDR2 reads ANQGSEA. The CDR3 is made up of 14 amino acids. The V and J ends lost 2 bases and 8 bases respectively, with 19 bases between them. As for this clone: The antigen is not known.

The V call is TRBV29-1, the J call TRBJ2-7; D is possibly TRBD1 or TRBD2 (5 bases each). The receptor comes from a human donor in good health. The sample comprised CD4+ T cells from PBMCs, cultured in vitro. DNA of the CDR3: TGCAGCGTTGAAACACCGCCCGGGGCAGCTAAGCAGTACTTC. Translated, it gives CSVETPPGAAKQYF.